This T cell receptor (beta chain) was documented in a study of T cells in Graves' hyperthyroidism and ophthalmopathy (dated by TCRdb to between 2018 and 2021). Some background on the complete study: Peripheral blood was sampled at the time of initial diagnosis, prior to any treatment. In addition, the study compared T-cell repertoires in thyroid tissue and in blood from over 5 Graves' hyperthyroidism patients. The paper describes TCR Vbeta CDR3 sequencing of roughly 130 peripheral blood samples, made up of fewer than 50 ophthalmopathy patients, 70 to 75 hyperthyroidism patients and 17 progressor patients. The approximately 95 discovery patients were divided at random into training and test sets in a 7:3 ratio. TCR V-J signatures able to tell the groups apart were searched for in a discovery cohort of 90 to 100 patients, of whom under 45 had Graves' ophthalmopathy and roughly 57 had stable Graves' hyperthyroidism. Prospective prediction of ophthalmopathy was tested in an independent validation cohort consisting of about 19 hyperthyroidism patients and approximately 16 patients who later progressed to ophthalmopathy. After blood sampling, hyperthyroidism patients were treated with methimazole at a starting dose of 30 mg daily, and ophthalmopathy patients were treated with high-dose intravenous methylprednisolone.

Moderately to severely active disease, a Clinical Activity Score of at least 3, a NOSPECS grade of at least 4, and a duration under 3 months were present in ophthalmopathy patients. Exclusion was applied to patients with uncontrolled infections, other autoimmune diseases, pregnancy or lactation. Diagnoses were based on clinical symptoms, serum thyroxine and TRAb, thyroid ultrasound and orbital computed tomography. Ficoll-Paque density gradient centrifugation was used to isolate PBMCs from about 9 ml of fresh peripheral blood. Total RNA was extracted with Trizol reagent, and quality was checked on an Agilent 2100 Bioanalyzer. The sample holds many counts of this clonotype. No cognate antigen has been identified for it. No per-base quality is available; no much larger clone lies one base away. Via the germline V gene, CDR1 is MGHRA and CDR2 YSYEKL. Clipping removes 0 bases from V and 4 bases from J, with 7 as the unmatched junction base count. The CDR3, from cysteine to phenylalanine, totals 17 residues. The CDR3 DNA has 51 bases and is translated from base 1.

The TCR beta CDR3 regions were amplified from the RNA transcripts. For the first round of RT-PCR on the TCR CDR3, the HTBI primer set was used together with the Qiagen OneStep RT-PCR kit. Libraries were constructed in a second round of multiplex PCR, after which size selection and purification were performed. Libraries were sequenced paired-end with 100 bp reads on an Illumina HiSeq2000. The paper's processing steps were these. Raw data were processed with SOAPnuke, discarding reads with adapters, uncalled bases, mean Phred below 15, or no exact constant-primer or identifier match. COPE v1.2.5 was used to merge high-quality paired reads, and clonotypes were defined as unique nucleotide sequences. MiTCR v1.1 was used to align the clonotypes against IMGT TRBV, TRBD and TRBJ reference segments. The analysis included only V-J combinations with a frequency above 0.0001, which together covered more than 99% of the repertoires. A TCS score was defined as the ratio between F50 (clonal expansion) and ExV (chaos), using BLOSUM62-based TCRdist between CDR3 peptides within each V-J. Welch's t-statistics and random forest reduced around 550 V-J features to 10 to 15, which were used in a naive Bayes classifier (R e1071). The Morisita-Horn index was used to measure how similar the thyroid and blood repertoires were. TCRdb applied fastp at Q25 and MiXCR to the public reads, then kept only in-frame beta chains. Rows are combined by CDR3 protein, so each entry shows the most common genes and DNA. TCRdb's processing, not the authors', yielded these V and J calls. The sample includes hundreds of thousands of distinct CDR3 sequences, with 14% to 15% observed a single time. In total, the top ten clones hold around 4.1% of the sample.

Study-wide findings and limitations: During validation, the model predicted progression to ophthalmopathy a median of roughly six months ahead of onset, with 60% to 71% sensitivity and under 85% specificity. Blood samples also contained most of the expanded thyroid clonotypes (frequency above 0.001), which suggests that blood repertoires may reflect thyroid immune responses. Sample size was not statistically predetermined, and investigators were not blinded to group allocation. In cross-validation, a model built on a 13 V-J signature told ophthalmopathy apart from stable hyperthyroidism with approximately 91% sensitivity and about 81% specificity, and in testing the same model reached 80%/75%.

This sequence uses TRBV4-1 and TRBJ1-5, with 9 bases matching TRBD1. Source material: blood. The origin of this receptor is a woman in her thirties or forties with Graves' ophthalmopathy. The sequenced DNA: TGCGCCAGCAGCCAAGAGGGGGGGGGACAGGGAAATCAGCCCCAGCATTTT. Its product reads: CASSQEGGGQGNQPQHF.